This T cell receptor beta chain was identified during a study of blood T cell repertoires in COVID-19. Study-wide context: Donors in the United States, Italy and Spain gave samples during acute or convalescent COVID-19. PBMCs, B-cell-depleted T cells, or T cells were the source of the cDNA or gDNA that made up the material.

As originally analysed: Quantification of nucleated cells was approximated via reference gene primer amplification. TCRdb's copy holds only in-frame clones and misses some; the assay was immunoSEQ multiplex PCR. V and J calls and clone size are as listed in that table; D and trimming were resolved from the DNA. This sample yields over 85,000 clones, of which approximately 87% are seen a single time; roughly 15% belongs to the top ten. J was trimmed by 1 base and V by 0 bases; bases with no gene match: 8. Looked up from germline, CDR1 is LGHNA and CDR2 is YSLEER. The CDR3 is 18 amino acids. The sequencing input was peripheral blood. The chain joins TRBV4-3 to TRBJ2-3; TRBD2 aligns across 9 bases. The TCR originated in a human donor in a cohort sampled during active COVID-19. CDR3 loop: CASSQEAGSGSGTDTQYF. The CDR3, as DNA: TGCGCCAGCAGCCAAGAGGCCGGTAGCGGGAGTGGCACAGATACGCAGTATTTT.